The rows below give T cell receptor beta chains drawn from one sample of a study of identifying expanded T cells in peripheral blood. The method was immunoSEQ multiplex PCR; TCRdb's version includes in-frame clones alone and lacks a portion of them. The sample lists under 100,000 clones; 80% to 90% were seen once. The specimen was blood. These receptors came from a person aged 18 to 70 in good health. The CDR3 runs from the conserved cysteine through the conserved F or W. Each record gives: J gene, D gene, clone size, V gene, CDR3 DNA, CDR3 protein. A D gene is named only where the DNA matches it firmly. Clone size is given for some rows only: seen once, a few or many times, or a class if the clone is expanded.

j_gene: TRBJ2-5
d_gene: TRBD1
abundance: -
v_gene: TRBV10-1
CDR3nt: TGCGCCAGCAGTGAAGGGGGGACAGGGGGAGAGACCCAGTACTTC
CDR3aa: CASSEGGTGGETQYF

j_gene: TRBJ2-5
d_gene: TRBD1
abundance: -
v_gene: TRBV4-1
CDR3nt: TGCGCCAGCAGCCCTTATTTTAACAGGGGCGGTTGGTTCGGCCGACAAGAGACCCAGTACTTC
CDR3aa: CASSPYFNRGGWFGRQETQYF

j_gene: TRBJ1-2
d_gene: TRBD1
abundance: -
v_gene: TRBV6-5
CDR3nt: TGTGCCAGCAGTCAAGGGGGACAGGGCTATGGCTACACCTTC
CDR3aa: CASSQGGQGYGYTF

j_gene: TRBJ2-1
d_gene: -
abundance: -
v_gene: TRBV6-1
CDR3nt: TGTGCCAGCAGTAAAAGCCCCGACCCTTACAATGAGCAGTTCTTC
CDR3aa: CASSKSPDPYNEQFF

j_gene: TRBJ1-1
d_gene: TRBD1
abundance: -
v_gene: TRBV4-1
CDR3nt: TGCGCCAGCACGGGACAGGGAAGGGCTGAAGCTTTCTTT
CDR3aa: CASTGQGRAEAFF

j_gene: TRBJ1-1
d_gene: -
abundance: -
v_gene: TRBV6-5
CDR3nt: TGTGCCAGCAGTGAGCGAAGGATGAACACTGAAGCTTTCTTT
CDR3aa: CASSERRMNTEAFF

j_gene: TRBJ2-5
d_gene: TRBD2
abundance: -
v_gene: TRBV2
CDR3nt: TGTGCCAGCAGAGGACATTTTGGGACTAGCGGTCCTAAGGGGGAGACCCAGTACTTC
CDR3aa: CASRGHFGTSGPKGETQYF

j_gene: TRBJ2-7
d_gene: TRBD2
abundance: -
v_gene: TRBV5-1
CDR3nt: TGCGCCAGCAGCTTGGTCGGGGGGGCCGCCCACGAGCAGTACTTC
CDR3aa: CASSLVGGAAHEQYF

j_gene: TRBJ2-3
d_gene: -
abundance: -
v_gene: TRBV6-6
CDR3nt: TGTGCCAGCAGTTACTCTGGGGGCACAGATACGCAGTATTTT
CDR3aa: CASSYSGGTDTQYF

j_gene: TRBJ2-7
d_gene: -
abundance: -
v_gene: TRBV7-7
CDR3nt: TGTGCCAGCAGCTCCCGGTTTGGACAGACGTACGAGCAGTACTTC
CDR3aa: CASSSRFGQTYEQYF

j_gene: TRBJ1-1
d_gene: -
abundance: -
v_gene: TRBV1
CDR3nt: TGCACCAGCAGTACTATCAAGTTTCGGCAGGGGGATTGGAACACTGAAGCTTTCTTT
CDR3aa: CTSSTIKFRQGDWNTEAFF

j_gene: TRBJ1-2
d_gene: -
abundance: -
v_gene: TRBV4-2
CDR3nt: TGTGCCAGCAGCCAACCTGCAAGAACAAGGGGTTTCAGTGGCTACACCTTC
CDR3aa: CASSQPARTRGFSGYTF

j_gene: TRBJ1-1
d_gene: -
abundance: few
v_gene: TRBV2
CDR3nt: TGTGCCAGCAGTGAAGCGAGGGGCTTGGGCACTGAAGCTTTCTTT
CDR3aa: CASSEARGLGTEAFF

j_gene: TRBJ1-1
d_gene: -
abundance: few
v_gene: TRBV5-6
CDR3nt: TGTGCCAGCAGAGTCCTTTCAAACACTGAAGCTTTCTTT
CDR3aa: CASRVLSNTEAFF

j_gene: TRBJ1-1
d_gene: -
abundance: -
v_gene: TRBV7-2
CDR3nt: TGTGCCAGCAGGAGACAGAGTCCCACTGAAGCTTTCTTT
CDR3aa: CASRRQSPTEAFF

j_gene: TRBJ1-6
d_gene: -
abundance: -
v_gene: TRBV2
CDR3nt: TGTGCCAGCAGTCAGAAGCCACCCCTCCACTTT
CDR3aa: CASSQKPPLHF

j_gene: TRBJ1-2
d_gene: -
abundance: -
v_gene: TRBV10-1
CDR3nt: TGCGCCAGCAGTGAATCGGGGATGGATGGCTACACCTTC
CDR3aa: CASSESGMDGYTF

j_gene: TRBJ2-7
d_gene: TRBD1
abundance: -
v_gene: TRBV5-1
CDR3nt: TGCGCCAGCAGCTTGATTCCAGGGGGCATGAACGAGCAGTACTTC
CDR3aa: CASSLIPGGMNEQYF

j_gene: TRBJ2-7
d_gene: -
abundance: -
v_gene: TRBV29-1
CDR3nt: TGCAGCGCGGGACGGAACTACGAGCAGTACTTC
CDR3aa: CSAGRNYEQYF

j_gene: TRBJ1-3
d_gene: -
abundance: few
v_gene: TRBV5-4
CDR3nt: TGTGCCAGCAGCTTGGGGTTCGGATCCGGAAACACCATATATTTT
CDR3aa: CASSLGFGSGNTIYF

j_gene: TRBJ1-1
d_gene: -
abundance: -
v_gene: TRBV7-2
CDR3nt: TGTGCCAGCAGCCCCCATTCAGTCCGGGGGACTGAAGCTTTCTTT
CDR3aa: CASSPHSVRGTEAFF

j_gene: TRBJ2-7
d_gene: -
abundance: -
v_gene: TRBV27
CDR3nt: TGTGCCAGCAGTTTAGACGGGAATACCTACGAGCAGTACTTC
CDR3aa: CASSLDGNTYEQYF

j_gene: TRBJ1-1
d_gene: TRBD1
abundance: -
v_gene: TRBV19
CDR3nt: TGTGCCAGTAGCTTAGGACAGGGTGGGACTGAAGCTTTCTTT
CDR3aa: CASSLGQGGTEAFF

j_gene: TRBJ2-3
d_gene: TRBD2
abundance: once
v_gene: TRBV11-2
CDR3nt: TGTGCCAGCAGCCTGGGGGGGGATACGCAGTATTTT
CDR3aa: CASSLGGDTQYF

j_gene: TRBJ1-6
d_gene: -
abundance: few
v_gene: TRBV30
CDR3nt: TGTGCCTGGAGGTTACAGGAGAATTCACCCCTCCACTTT
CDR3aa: CAWRLQENSPLHF